The 26 T cell receptor beta chains reported below all come from one sample, sequenced in a study of siplizumab effects on memory and regulatory T cells (dated by TCRdb to about 2019). The library was prepared using the immunoSEQ multiplex PCR assay. Entries here come from immuneACCESS through TCRdb and include only in-frame sequences with V and J called. Some clones fail to appear in such tables; in the studies checked, an unresolved V gene covers under half of the shortfall, and the cause of the remainder is unknown. The sample includes 95,000 to 100,000 clones, with approximately 91% observed a single time. The ten top clones hold about 11% of the sample. Sequenced input: non-Treg CD4+ T cells sorted from blood. The cell subset or site label for this specimen denotes: FACS-sorted unstimulated CD4+ non-regulatory T cells. These receptors were collected from a human donor in good health.

The J gene is TRBJ1-2, the V gene TRBV6-1, with D perhaps matching TRBD1 (5 bases). CDR1 and CDR2 from the germline V gene are MNHNS and SASEGT. V lost 6 bases and J lost 2, with 10 bases in between. This CDR3 spans 13 amino acids. The CDR3 DNA sequence: TGTGCCAGCAGGGCAGGGCAGAACTATGGCTACACCTTC. Translating gives CASRAGQNYGYTF.

The chain joins TRBV9 to TRBJ1-2, with TRBD1 as a possible D gene (6 bases). Germline CDR1 is SGDLS and CDR2 is YYNGEE. The CDR3 length is 13 residues. Trimming shortened V by 0 bases and J by 8 bases, and 11 bases separated the two germline ends. The CDR3 region has the DNA TGTGCCAGCAGCGTAGAACAGGGAGGGGGCTACACCTTC. As protein: CASSVEQGGGYTF.

The chain couples TRBV19 to TRBJ1-1; 9 bases align to TRBD1. CDR1 is LNHDA, CDR2 SQIVND, per germline (reference sequence). The ends lost 3 bases at V and 14 bases at J; junction bases unmatched: 19. The CDR3 covers 16 residues. The CDR3 region has the DNA TGTGCCAGTAGTATCACAAAAACCCGGACAGGGGATGCGAGGTTCTTT. This sequence encodes CASSITKTRTGDARFF. The whole variable domain, remainder taken from reference TRBV19 and TRBJ1-1, is DGGITQSPKYLFRKEGQNVTLSCEQNLNHDAMYWYRQDPGQGLRLIYYSQIVNDFQKGDIAEGYSVSREKKESFPLTVTSAQKNPTAFYLCASSITKTRTGDARFFGQGTRLTVV.

The chain is built from TRBV6-1 and TRBJ2-5; D remains unclear. Germline CDR1 MNHNS, CDR2 SASEGT. Between the trimmed V and J ends, which lost 2 bases and 4 bases, there was a span of 8 bases. This CDR3 has 13 residues. The CDR3 bases are TGTGCCAGCAGTGAAAGGGCAGCAGAGACCCAGTACTTC. Protein product: CASSERAAETQYF.

J is TRBJ2-5 and V is TRBV18; the D is unclear. Trimming shortened V by 5 bases and J by 2 bases, and 3 bases separated the two germline ends. Germline CDR1 KGHSH, CDR2 LQKENI. CDR3 size: 11 residues. CDR3 nucleotide sequence: TGTGCCAGCTCAGGGCAAGAGACCCAGTACTTC. Translated: CASSGQETQYF.

This chain links TRBV9 with TRBJ2-2; the match to TRBD2 covers 10 bases. Looked up from germline, CDR1 is SGDLS and CDR2 is YYNGEE. This CDR3 region has 16 residues. The V and J ends lost 0 bases and 6 bases, in that order; junction bases with no gene match: 5. CDR3 protein: CASSVEASGRAGELFF. Here the CDR3 DNA reads TGTGCCAGCAGCGTAGAGGCTAGCGGGAGAGCCGGGGAGCTGTTTTTT.

V usage is TRBV5-1 and J usage is TRBJ2-2; D gene uncertain. The CDR3 covers 13 residues. Germline V gives CDR1 SGHRS, CDR2 YFSETQ. V was shortened by 6 bases and J by 1 base, with 7 bases between the two germline ends. The CDR3 is CASNVGNTGELFF. CDR3 sequence (DNA): TGCGCCAGCAACGTGGGGAACACCGGGGAGCTGTTTTTT.

The chain combines TRBV19 with TRBJ2-6; D not certain. CDR1 is LNHDA and CDR2 is SQIVND in the germline V gene (reference sequence). This CDR3 has 13 amino acids. Between the trimmed V and J ends, which lost 7 bases and 2 bases, there was a span of 6 bases. CDR3 nucleotides: TGTGCCAGTACCCCCACTGGGGCCAACGTCCTGACTTTC. It is translated as CASTPTGANVLTF.

This clone turned up a few times. V is TRBV2 and J is TRBJ1-5; 7 bases map to TRBD1. The CDR3 is 14 amino acids. Trimming cost V 7 bases and J 2 bases; bases outside gene matches: 5. The germline gives CDR1 SNHLY, CDR2 FYNNEI. CDR3 bases: TGTGCCAGCAACTCAGACAGGGGCAATCAGCCCCAGCATTTT. Protein product: CASNSDRGNQPQHF.

The genes are TRBV4-1 and TRBJ2-1; 10 nucleotides line up with TRBD2. V was pared by 0 bases and J by 9 bases, with 8 bases of the junction left unmatched. This CDR3 has 16 residues. CDR1 is MGHRA, CDR2 YSYEKL, per germline. This CDR3 is CASSQDSSGGFGEQFF. Written as DNA, the CDR3 is TGCGCCAGCAGCCAAGATTCTAGCGGGGGCTTTGGTGAGCAGTTCTTC.

V and J are TRBV6-5 and TRBJ2-3; D might be TRBD1 (5 bases). The CDR3 loop spans 13 amino acids. Trimming stripped 4 bases from V and 5 bases from J, with 10 bases between. Germline V gene lookup returns CDR1 MNHEY and CDR2 SVGAGI. The CDR3 DNA follows: TGTGCCAGCAGTTCTCAGGGTTTAGATACGCAGTATTTT. It codes for CASSSQGLDTQYF.

The chain combines TRBV19 with TRBJ1-4; TRBD1 agrees at 8 bases. Germline V lookup: CDR1 LNHDA, CDR2 SQIVND (reference sequence). J gave up 4 bases and V 5 bases, and 6 bases lay outside the gene matches. The CDR3 sequence is 15 residues long. The CDR3 nucleotides are TGTGCCAGTAGTGTAAACAGGGGGGTTAATGAAAAACTGTTTTTT. Amino acids: CASSVNRGVNEKLFF.

This clone was seen more than once but under ten times. V gene TRBV30 combines with J gene TRBJ1-5; the match to TRBD1 covers 7 bases. V dropped 1 base and J dropped 7; count of bases not matched to a gene: 1. Per the germline V gene, CDR1 is GTSNPN and CDR2 is SVGIG (reference sequence). The CDR3 extends over 12 amino acids. CDR3 nucleotides: TGTGCCTGGAGTGCGGGACAGCAGCCCCAGCATTTT. This sequence encodes CAWSAGQQPQHF.

The rearrangement links TRBV29-1 to TRBJ1-3; D uncertain. The V gene lost 7 bases and the J gene lost 3 bases, with 7 bases spanning the gap. Germline V lookup: CDR1 SQVTM, CDR2 ANQGSEA. This CDR3 is 11 amino acids long. CDR3 loop: CSAFIGNTIYF. In DNA, the CDR3 is TGCAGCGCCTTTATTGGAAACACCATATATTTT.

The chain employs TRBV4-3 and TRBJ2-3; a possible D gene is TRBD2 (5 bases). Germline V CDR1 and CDR2: LGHNA, YSLEER. The CDR3 sequence is 13 residues long. Trimming took off 3 bases at V and 3 bases at J, with 7 bases between the two ends. This chain's CDR3 is CASSQRVTDTQYF. The CDR3 DNA is TGCGCCAGCAGCCAGCGGGTGACAGATACGCAGTATTTT.

This clone has only one observation. V usage is TRBV4-1 and J usage is TRBJ2-1, with 8 bases that match TRBD1. Trimming removed 1 base from V and 7 bases from J; junction bases left unmatched: 12. The germline CDR1 and CDR2 sequences are MGHRA and YSYEKL. CDR3 size: 17 residues. As DNA, the CDR3 is TGCGCCAGCAGCCAAGTGTATCGGCAGGGGGCAAAAAATGAGCAGTTCTTC. Translated, it gives CASSQVYRQGAKNEQFF.

This chain joins TRBV14 and TRBJ2-1, with no clear D. Trimming removed 0 bases at V and 10 bases at J, with 13 bases between. The germline CDR1 and CDR2 sequences are SGHDN and FVKESK. The CDR3 spans 14 residues. The CDR3 spells CASSQDGIPREQFF. The CDR3 bases are TGTGCCAGCAGCCAAGATGGGATTCCTCGGGAGCAGTTCTTC.

The chain recombines TRBV13 with TRBJ2-1; 9 positions match TRBD2. The CDR3 runs to 14 residues. The trim removed 3 bases at V and 8 bases at J, leaving 5 bases unmatched. CDR1 is PRHDT and CDR2 is FYEKMQ in the germline V gene (reference sequence). In DNA, the CDR3 is TGTGCCAGCAGCTTTCTGGCGGGAGGGGATGAGCAGTTCTTC. This sequence encodes CASSFLAGGDEQFF.

The rearrangement joins TRBV19 to TRBJ1-5; TRBD1 is a possible D gene (6 bases). This CDR3 comprises 14 residues. Deletions cut 6 bases from V and 6 bases from J, with 15 bases between. Per the germline V gene, CDR1 is LNHDA and CDR2 is SQIVND (reference sequence). This CDR3 is CASRGRGYVQPQHF. CDR3 DNA: TGTGCCAGTAGGGGCAGGGGCTATGTTCAGCCCCAGCATTTT.

The gene calls are TRBV29-1 and TRBJ2-5; 8 bases are shared with TRBD1. CDR3 size: 14 residues. V lost 4 bases to trimming and J lost 5 bases; unmatched junction nucleotides: 9. Germline loops: CDR1 SQVTM, CDR2 ANQGSEA. CDR3 region: CSVVGRGRKETQYF. The CDR3 region has the DNA TGCAGCGTTGTGGGCAGGGGGCGTAAGGAGACCCAGTACTTC.

The chain combines TRBV12-5 with TRBJ1-1; possibly TRBD1 for D (5 bases). The CDR3 has 16 residues. Germline CDR1 reads LGHNT; CDR2 reads FRNRAP. V lost 3 bases and J 10 bases, leaving 24 bases between the germline ends. The CDR3 reads CASGLFQHQQAQGAFF. In DNA, the CDR3 is TGTGCTAGTGGTTTATTCCAGCACCAACAGGCCCAGGGAGCTTTCTTT.

The rearrangement links TRBV11-2 to TRBJ1-5; D remains ambiguous. CDR1 is SGHAT, CDR2 FQNNGV, per germline. The CDR3 is 15 residues long. Trimming left V 5 bases short and J 0 bases short, with 11 bases between. DNA for the CDR3: TGTGCCAGCAGCCAGGACGGAGATAGCAATCAGCCCCAGCATTTT. Its translation is CASSQDGDSNQPQHF.

The CDR3 DNA reads as TGTGCCAGTAGTATCGGTTCCCAAATTGGCTACACCTTC. Its translation is CASSIGSQIGYTF. The chain is built from TRBV19 and TRBJ1-2; D unresolved. Per the germline V gene, CDR1 is LNHDA and CDR2 is SQIVND (reference sequence). This CDR3 contains 13 residues. Trimming removed 3 bases from V and 7 bases from J, with 12 bases in between.

The genes are TRBV12-5 and TRBJ2-5; 9 bases agree with TRBD2. The CDR3 covers 17 residues. Germline V lookup: CDR1 LGHNT, CDR2 FRNRAP. With 5 bases clipped from V and 1 base from J, the junction kept 11 bases outside the gene matches. CDR3 amino acids: CASGPGLAALVQETQYF. CDR3 nucleotide sequence: TGTGCTAGTGGTCCGGGACTAGCCGCCTTGGTCCAAGAGACCCAGTACTTC.

The V call is TRBV28, the J call TRBJ1-2; the D gene is possibly TRBD1 (5 bases). This CDR3 is built from 14 residues. Per germline, CDR1 MDHEN and CDR2 SYDVKM. Trimming cost V 6 bases and J 4 bases, with 15 bases left between them. In nucleotides, the CDR3 is TGTGCCAGCAGGCCGCAGGGAGTTGGCTATGGCTACACCTTC. Protein sequence: CASRPQGVGYGYTF.

The V gene is TRBV4-1, the J gene TRBJ2-7; possibly TRBD1 for D (6 bases). This CDR3 is built from 11 residues. CDR1 and CDR2 (germline): MGHRA, YSYEKL. V dropped 6 bases and J dropped 3 bases, with 6 bases sitting between them. The CDR3 sequence: CASRDSYEQYF. CDR3 coding DNA: TGCGCCAGCAGGGACAGCTACGAGCAGTACTTC.